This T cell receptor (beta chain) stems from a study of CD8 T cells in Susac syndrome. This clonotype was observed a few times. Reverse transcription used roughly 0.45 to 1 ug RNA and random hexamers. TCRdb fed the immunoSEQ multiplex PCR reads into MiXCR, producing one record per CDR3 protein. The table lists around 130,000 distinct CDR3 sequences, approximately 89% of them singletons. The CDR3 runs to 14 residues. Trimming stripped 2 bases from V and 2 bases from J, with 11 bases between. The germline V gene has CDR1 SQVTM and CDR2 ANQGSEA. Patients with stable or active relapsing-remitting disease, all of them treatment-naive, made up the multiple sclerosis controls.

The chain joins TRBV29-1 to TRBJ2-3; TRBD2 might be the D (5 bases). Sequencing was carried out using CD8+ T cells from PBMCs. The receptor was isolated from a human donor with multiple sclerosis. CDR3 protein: CSVEPPAATDTQYF. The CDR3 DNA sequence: TGCAGCGTTGAACCCCCAGCGGCCACAGATACGCAGTATTTT.